This TCR beta chain was captured in a study of response to subunit inactivated influenza vaccine. The study's findings and limits: Each seasonal influenza vaccination recruits few new T cells, the authors suggested.

TCRdb reprocessed the RT-PCR reads via MiXCR and lists one record per CDR3 protein. This sample has hundreds of thousands of distinct CDR3 sequences, with around 13% found just once. This clonotype came up many times. Its antigen is not identified. This CDR3 has 16 residues. Germline V gives CDR1 LGHNA, CDR2 YSLEER. The ends lost 0 bases at V and 1 base at J; junction bases unmatched: 5. The sequence derives from a man aged 45 to 65 who received an inactivated influenza vaccine. The chain employs TRBV4-3 and TRBJ2-7; 8 nucleotides agree with TRBD2. This material consisted of PBMCs from blood, taken around two weeks before vaccination. The CDR3 is CASSQDGTRSSYEQYF. As DNA, the CDR3 is TGCGCCAGCAGCCAAGACGGGACTAGGTCTTCCTACGAGCAGTACTTC.